The rows below give T cell receptor beta chains drawn from one sample of a study of T cell responses to AZD1222 COVID-19 vaccine. Assay used: immunoSEQ multiplex PCR; TCRdb lists only in-frame clones, some missing. The table includes about 160,000 clones, about 91% detected once. This sample comprised peripheral blood, obtained 28 days after the second AZD1222 dose. These receptor sequences come from an adult who received the AZD1222 COVID-19 vaccine. CDR3s include the opening cysteine and the closing phenylalanine or tryptophan. The D gene is left open where the match is weak. Clone size is not always given. Where it is, it says once, few, many or a class for expanded clones.

v_gene: TRBV5-4; d_gene: .; abundance: .; j_gene: TRBJ1-1; CDR3nt: TGTGCCAGCAGCGCTTCCCGTACCAGAGCTTTCTTT; CDR3aa: CASSASRTRAFF
v_gene: TRBV7-9; d_gene: .; abundance: .; j_gene: TRBJ1-2; CDR3nt: TGTGCCAGCAGCTTAGCGGGGTTCGGTGGCTACACCTTC; CDR3aa: CASSLAGFGGYTF
v_gene: TRBV6-5; d_gene: .; abundance: .; j_gene: TRBJ1-2; CDR3nt: TGTGCCAGCAGTTTCCGGGGTTTCTATGGCTACACCTTC; CDR3aa: CASSFRGFYGYTF
v_gene: TRBV5-4; d_gene: TRBD1; abundance: .; j_gene: TRBJ1-1; CDR3nt: TGTGCCAGCAGCCATGGACAGGTCAGGCTCCGACCTATGGCTTTCTTT; CDR3aa: CASSHGQVRLRPMAFF
v_gene: TRBV29-1; d_gene: .; abundance: .; j_gene: TRBJ1-1; CDR3nt: TGCAGCGTTGGTAGGAATAAGTTGAACACTGAAGCTTTCTTT; CDR3aa: CSVGRNKLNTEAFF
v_gene: TRBV2; d_gene: TRBD1; abundance: .; j_gene: TRBJ2-5; CDR3nt: TGTGCCAGCAGTTTCCCGGGACAGGGGGTTGGGACCCAGTACTTC; CDR3aa: CASSFPGQGVGTQYF
v_gene: TRBV5-1; d_gene: .; abundance: .; j_gene: TRBJ1-1; CDR3nt: TGCGCCAGCAGCTCAGGAGAGAACACTGAAGCTTTCTTT; CDR3aa: CASSSGENTEAFF
v_gene: TRBV2; d_gene: .; abundance: .; j_gene: TRBJ1-5; CDR3nt: TGTGCCAGCAGTGTGGTGGGGGATAGCAATCAGCCCCAGCATTTT; CDR3aa: CASSVVGDSNQPQHF
v_gene: TRBV29-1; d_gene: .; abundance: .; j_gene: TRBJ2-5; CDR3nt: TGCAGCGTGTACGGGGGGCGGGAGACCCAGTACTTC; CDR3aa: CSVYGGRETQYF
v_gene: TRBV6-5; d_gene: .; abundance: .; j_gene: TRBJ1-5; CDR3nt: TGTGCCAGCAGTTACGGGGCCGAATCGCCCCAGCATTTT; CDR3aa: CASSYGAESPQHF
v_gene: TRBV7-9; d_gene: TRBD1; abundance: .; j_gene: TRBJ1-2; CDR3nt: TGTGCCAGCACAATGGCCGGGACAGGGGGCGCCGATGGCTACACCTTC; CDR3aa: CASTMAGTGGADGYTF
v_gene: TRBV18; d_gene: .; abundance: .; j_gene: TRBJ2-3; CDR3nt: TGTGCCAGCTCACCACCACTAGGTACAGATACGCAGTATTTT; CDR3aa: CASSPPLGTDTQYF
v_gene: TRBV5-1; d_gene: TRBD2; abundance: .; j_gene: TRBJ2-2; CDR3nt: TGCGCCAGCAGCCTCCAGCGGGGAATCCCCGGGGAGCTGTTTTTT; CDR3aa: CASSLQRGIPGELFF
v_gene: TRBV11-2; d_gene: .; abundance: .; j_gene: TRBJ1-1; CDR3nt: TGTGCCAGCAGCTTCGGCCCGAACACTGAAGCTTTCTTT; CDR3aa: CASSFGPNTEAFF
v_gene: TRBV12-3/TRBV12-4; d_gene: .; abundance: .; j_gene: TRBJ1-5; CDR3nt: TGTGCCAGCAGTTTAGTCAACAATCAGCCCCAGCATTTT; CDR3aa: CASSLVNNQPQHF
v_gene: TRBV29-1; d_gene: TRBD1; abundance: .; j_gene: TRBJ2-7; CDR3nt: TGCAGCGTTGCGCCGGGACAGGGTATCCACGAGCAGTACTTC; CDR3aa: CSVAPGQGIHEQYF
v_gene: TRBV15; d_gene: TRBD2; abundance: .; j_gene: TRBJ2-1; CDR3nt: TGTGCCACCAGCAGACCGCCTAGCGGGGGGTGGAATGAGCAGTTCTTC; CDR3aa: CATSRPPSGGWNEQFF
v_gene: TRBV10-2; d_gene: .; abundance: .; j_gene: TRBJ2-1; CDR3nt: TGCGCCAGCAGTGAGTACAGGGTTATCAATGAGCAGTTCTTC; CDR3aa: CASSEYRVINEQFF
v_gene: TRBV29-1; d_gene: .; abundance: .; j_gene: TRBJ1-2; CDR3nt: TGCAGCGTTGGGTCGGCCTCCTATGGCTACACCTTC; CDR3aa: CSVGSASYGYTF
v_gene: TRBV2; d_gene: .; abundance: .; j_gene: TRBJ1-2; CDR3nt: TGTGCCAGCAGTTACGAACTGCCAGGCCGACGTGGCTACACCTTC; CDR3aa: CASSYELPGRRGYTF
v_gene: TRBV6-4; d_gene: TRBD2; abundance: .; j_gene: TRBJ2-3; CDR3nt: TGTGCCAGCAGTGAGGGACTAGCGGGCACAGATACGCAGTATTTT; CDR3aa: CASSEGLAGTDTQYF
v_gene: TRBV7-9; d_gene: TRBD1; abundance: .; j_gene: TRBJ1-5; CDR3nt: TGTGCCAGCAGCAACGGGACAGGGCGCTGGGGCAATCAGCCCCAGCATTTT; CDR3aa: CASSNGTGRWGNQPQHF
v_gene: TRBV5-1; d_gene: .; abundance: once; j_gene: TRBJ2-5; CDR3nt: TGCGCCAGCAGCCGGGCGGGGGCCAGGGGGGAGACCCAGTACTTC; CDR3aa: CASSRAGARGETQYF
v_gene: TRBV29-1; d_gene: TRBD1; abundance: once; j_gene: TRBJ2-3; CDR3nt: TGCAGCGTTGAGGCAGGGGGCGAAGATACGCAGTATTTT; CDR3aa: CSVEAGGEDTQYF
v_gene: TRBV2; d_gene: .; abundance: .; j_gene: TRBJ1-5; CDR3nt: TGTGCCAGCAGTGATTCCGGAGTCCATAGCAATCAGCCCCAGCATTTT; CDR3aa: CASSDSGVHSNQPQHF
v_gene: TRBV12-3/TRBV12-4; d_gene: .; abundance: .; j_gene: TRBJ2-1; CDR3nt: TGTGCCAGCAGTTTAGACGTGGGGGCTGAGCAGTTCTTC; CDR3aa: CASSLDVGAEQFF
v_gene: TRBV2; d_gene: .; abundance: .; j_gene: TRBJ1-2; CDR3nt: TGTGCCAGCAGCGACGACAGCTTCTATGGCTACACCTTC; CDR3aa: CASSDDSFYGYTF
v_gene: TRBV5-1; d_gene: .; abundance: .; j_gene: TRBJ2-2; CDR3nt: TGCGCCAGCAGCTTGGGTGGGACGAACACCGGGGAGCTGTTTTTT; CDR3aa: CASSLGGTNTGELFF
v_gene: TRBV6-6; d_gene: TRBD1; abundance: .; j_gene: TRBJ2-1; CDR3nt: TGTGCCAGCAGCCAATCAGGGGGCGCTTACAATGAGCAGTTCTTC; CDR3aa: CASSQSGGAYNEQFF
v_gene: TRBV6-1; d_gene: .; abundance: .; j_gene: TRBJ1-1; CDR3nt: TGTGCCAGCAGTGAAGCGGGGGTGATGGGGACTGAAGCTTTCTTT; CDR3aa: CASSEAGVMGTEAFF